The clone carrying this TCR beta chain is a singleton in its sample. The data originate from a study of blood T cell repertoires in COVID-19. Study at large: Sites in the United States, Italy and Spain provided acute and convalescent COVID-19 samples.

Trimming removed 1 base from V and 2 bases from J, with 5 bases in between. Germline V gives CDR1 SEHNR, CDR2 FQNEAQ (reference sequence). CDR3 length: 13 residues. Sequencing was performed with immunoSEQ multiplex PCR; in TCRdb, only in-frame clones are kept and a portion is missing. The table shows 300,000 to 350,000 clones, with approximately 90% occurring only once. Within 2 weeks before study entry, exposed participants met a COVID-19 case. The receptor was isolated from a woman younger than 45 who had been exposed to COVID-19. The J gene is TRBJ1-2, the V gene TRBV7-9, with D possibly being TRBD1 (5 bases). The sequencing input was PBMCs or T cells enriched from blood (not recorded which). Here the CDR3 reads CASSLEGNYGYTF. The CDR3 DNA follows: TGTGCCAGCAGCTTAGAGGGGAACTATGGCTACACCTTC. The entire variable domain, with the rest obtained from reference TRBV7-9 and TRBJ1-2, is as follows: DTGVSQNPRHKITKRGQNVTFRCDPISEHNRLYWYRQTLGQGPEFLTYFQNEAQLEKSRLLSDRFSAERPKGSFSTLEIQRTEQGDSAMYLCASSLEGNYGYTFGSGTRLTVV.